The rows below give T cell receptor beta chains drawn from one sample of a study of early T cells in non-severe SARS-CoV-2 infection. TCRdb re-called the 5' RACE reads with MiXCR, one entry per CDR3 protein. The table includes 81,000 or so distinct CDR3 sequences, 9.5% to 15% detected once. The sequencing sample was made of whole blood. These receptors were obtained from an adult who was a healthcare worker with PCR-confirmed SARS-CoV-2 infection or an uninfected control (not recorded which). Each CDR3 is given without its conserved first and last residue. Each record gives: CDR3 length, J gene, V gene, CDR3 protein.

cdr3_length: 11; j_call: TRBJ2-7; v_call: TRBV27; cdr3_aa: ASSGTASYEQY
cdr3_length: 13; j_call: TRBJ1-1; v_call: TRBV6-2/TRBV6-3; cdr3_aa: ASSYAGTGETEAF
cdr3_length: 13; j_call: TRBJ2-1; v_call: TRBV7-9; cdr3_aa: ASSTGTSIAHEQF
cdr3_length: 13; j_call: TRBJ2-3; v_call: TRBV7-2; cdr3_aa: ASSRRVGTTDTQY
cdr3_length: 15; j_call: TRBJ2-3; v_call: TRBV9; cdr3_aa: ASSKLQGTSVTDTQY
cdr3_length: 11; j_call: TRBJ2-5; v_call: TRBV29-1; cdr3_aa: SAGWRGGETQY
cdr3_length: 15; j_call: TRBJ1-4; v_call: TRBV20-1; cdr3_aa: SARERGGTGVNEKLF
cdr3_length: 10; j_call: TRBJ2-7; v_call: TRBV5-1; cdr3_aa: ASSSPGEEQY
cdr3_length: 12; j_call: TRBJ1-4; v_call: TRBV7-2; cdr3_aa: ASSYPGVPRKLF
cdr3_length: 12; j_call: TRBJ2-1; v_call: TRBV20-1; cdr3_aa: SPIRTSGGNEKF
cdr3_length: 11; j_call: TRBJ2-5; v_call: TRBV27; cdr3_aa: ASRGAYQETQY
cdr3_length: 11; j_call: TRBJ1-5; v_call: TRBV18; cdr3_aa: ASSRSVDQPQH
cdr3_length: 13; j_call: TRBJ1-5; v_call: TRBV3-1; cdr3_aa: ASSQGPRSNQPQH
cdr3_length: 13; j_call: TRBJ2-1; v_call: TRBV7-3; cdr3_aa: ASSSREKLYNEQF
cdr3_length: 13; j_call: TRBJ2-1; v_call: TRBV4-1; cdr3_aa: ASSQEGLAGVEQF
cdr3_length: 10; j_call: TRBJ2-1; v_call: TRBV28; cdr3_aa: ASSFSGIRPF
cdr3_length: 11; j_call: TRBJ2-7; v_call: TRBV19; cdr3_aa: ASRLQSSYEQY
cdr3_length: 11; j_call: TRBJ2-1; v_call: TRBV5-1; cdr3_aa: ASSGPGLNEQF
cdr3_length: 13; j_call: TRBJ1-2; v_call: TRBV6-6; cdr3_aa: ASSYSGGRDYGYT
cdr3_length: 17; j_call: TRBJ1-6; v_call: TRBV7-9; cdr3_aa: ASSLDHFRGTRGASPLH
cdr3_length: 12; j_call: TRBJ2-5; v_call: TRBV12-3/TRBV12-4; cdr3_aa: ASTWGHGQETQY
cdr3_length: 13; j_call: TRBJ2-1; v_call: TRBV28; cdr3_aa: ASSPDTVSYNEQF
cdr3_length: 13; j_call: TRBJ2-7; v_call: TRBV12-3/TRBV12-4; cdr3_aa: ASSPPSGSSSEQY
cdr3_length: 13; j_call: TRBJ2-1; v_call: TRBV13; cdr3_aa: ASSPGQGNYNEQF
cdr3_length: 14; j_call: TRBJ2-1; v_call: TRBV18; cdr3_aa: ASSLNAGSSYNEQF
cdr3_length: 13; j_call: TRBJ2-7; v_call: TRBV6-6; cdr3_aa: ASHDSGQGSYEQY